One sample yielded the 6 T cell receptor beta chains listed below, sequenced in a study of T cell repertoires in ileal Crohn's disease. The repertoire was sequenced with immunoSEQ multiplex PCR; TCRdb's copy has only in-frame clones and lacks some. The repertoire holds some 10,000 clones, with around four fifths as singletons. As for time point: neoterminal ileum biopsy at postoperative endoscopy, about 6 months after surgery. The sequenced sample was ileal tissue. Receptors were obtained from an adult with Crohn's disease.

This clone was found once. The chain uses TRBV6-1 and TRBJ2-1; TRBD2 agrees at 9 bases. V dropped 1 base and J dropped 3; count of bases not matched to a gene: 7. Germline V gene sequence: CDR1 MNHNS, CDR2 SASEGT. This CDR3 has 17 residues. CDR3 DNA: TGTGCCAGCAGTGAAGTGACCGGGACTAGCAGCTACAATGAGCAGTTCTTC. Translated: CASSEVTGTSSYNEQFF.

This rearrangement joins TRBV10-3 to TRBJ1-1; the D gene is possibly TRBD1 (6 bases). V was trimmed by 4 bases and J by 4 bases, leaving 10 bases between them. The length of the CDR3 is 13 residues. Germline CDR1 reads ENHRY; CDR2 reads SYGVKD. CDR3 nucleotides: TGTGCCATCAGTGCGGGGGGGCCCACTGAAGCTTTCTTT. Translation gives CAISAGGPTEAFF.

V gene TRBV5-4 combines with J gene TRBJ2-3; possible D gene TRBD1, 6 bases. From germline, CDR1 is SGHNT and CDR2 YYREEE (reference sequence). V was shortened by 4 bases and J by 1 base, with 10 bases between the two germline ends. The CDR3 has 14 amino acids. CDR3 sequence reads: CASSPTGGTDTQYF. CDR3 in DNA: TGTGCCAGCAGCCCGACAGGAGGCACAGATACGCAGTATTTT.

The chain couples TRBV4-2 to TRBJ2-6; D not resolved. Germline V gene data show CDR1 as LGHNA and CDR2 as YNFKEQ. The CDR3 runs to 16 residues. Trimming shortened V by 4 bases and J by 0 bases, and 10 bases separated the two germline ends. CDR3 in amino acids: CASSPKHDSGANVLTF. CDR3 DNA sequence: TGTGCCAGCAGCCCCAAACACGACTCTGGGGCCAACGTCCTGACTTTC.

The V and J genes are TRBV11-2 and TRBJ2-7; perhaps TRBD2 as D (5 bases). V was shortened by 0 bases and J by 9 bases, with 12 bases between the two germline ends. Germline V gene lookup returns CDR1 SGHAT and CDR2 FQNNGV. The CDR3 consists of 13 residues. The chain's CDR3 is CASSLDQDLMQYF. The CDR3 DNA reads as TGTGCCAGCAGCTTAGATCAGGACTTAATGCAGTACTTC.

A few counts support this clone. The rearrangement joins TRBV7-6 to TRBJ2-1, with 9 bases fitting TRBD2. CDR3 length: 15 amino acids. The V and J ends lost 1 base and 9 bases, in that order; junction bases with no gene match: 7. CDR1 and CDR2 (germline): SGHVS, FNYEAQ. The CDR3 region has the DNA TGTGCCAGCAGCTTAGGAATAGCGGGAGTAGGTGAGCAGTTCTTC. It encodes CASSLGIAGVGEQFF.